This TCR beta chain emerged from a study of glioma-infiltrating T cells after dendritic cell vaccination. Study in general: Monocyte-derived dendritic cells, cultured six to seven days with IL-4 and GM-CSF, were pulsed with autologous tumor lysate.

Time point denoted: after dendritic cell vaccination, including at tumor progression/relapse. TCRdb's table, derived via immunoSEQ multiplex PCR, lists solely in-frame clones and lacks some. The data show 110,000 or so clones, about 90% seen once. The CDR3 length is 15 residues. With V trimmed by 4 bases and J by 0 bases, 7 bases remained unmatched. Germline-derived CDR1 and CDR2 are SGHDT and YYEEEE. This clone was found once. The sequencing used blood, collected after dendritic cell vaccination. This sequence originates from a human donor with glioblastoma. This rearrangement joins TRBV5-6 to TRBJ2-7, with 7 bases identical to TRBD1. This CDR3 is CASSPDRDSSYEQYF. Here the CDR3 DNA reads TGTGCCAGCAGCCCCGACCGGGACAGCTCCTACGAGCAGTACTTC.